This T cell receptor (beta chain) was observed in a study of identical twins. The CDR3 contains 15 residues. J lost 4 bases, V lost 6 bases, and 8 bases had no gene match. Germline values: CDR1 MNHEY, CDR2 SVGEGT. The authors used template switching to add a universal primer site and gave cDNA unique molecular identifiers. TCRdb re-called the 5' RACE reads through MiXCR, storing one row per CDR3 protein. The sample includes some 500,000 distinct CDR3 sequences, 22% of them seen just once. In addition, the sample was reused for a study of T cells expressing NK-cell markers. That paper notes: All TCR beta repertoires analysed originated from sorted CD3+CD56+NKG2C+, CD3+CD56+NKG2C- and CD3+CD56-NKG2C+ T cells.

The V and J genes are TRBV6-2 or TRBV6-3 and TRBJ2-1; 8 bases align to TRBD2. The sample comprised CD4+ T cells sorted from blood. This TCR came from a woman aged 18-29 years in good health. The CDR3 loop is CASSQVGTSYNEQFF. CDR3 bases: TGTGCCAGCAGCCAAGTCGGGACTAGTTACAATGAGCAGTTCTTC.